Below, 5 T cell receptor beta chains from the same sample are listed, as sequenced in a study of multiple sclerosis patients with progressive multifocal leukoencephalopathy. The assay was immunoSEQ multiplex PCR, and TCRdb's table has in-frame clones only and misses some. The profile shows around 25,000 clones, less than 95% of them singletons. Regarding time point: around 13 months of natalizumab therapy. This sample comprised PBMCs, obtained from a patient treated with natalizumab. Every receptor here comes from a man younger than 45 with multiple sclerosis.

This chain connects TRBV25-1 to TRBJ1-3; possibly TRBD1 for D (6 bases). CDR3 length: 15 amino acids. With 5 bases removed from V and 0 bases from J, the gap between germline ends came to 11 bases. Germline V gene sequence: CDR1 MGHDK, CDR2 SYGVNS. CDR3 amino acids: CASSFGDISGNTIYF. The CDR3 DNA reads TGTGCCAGCAGTTTTGGGGACATCTCTGGAAACACCATATATTTT.

The chain joins TRBV4-1 to TRBJ2-3, with TRBD2 matching 10 bases. The CDR3 is 16 amino acids. V trimming: 1 base; J trimming: 5 bases; junction bases outside the gene matches: 6. CDR1 is MGHRA, CDR2 YSYEKL, per germline. CDR3 protein: CASSQGASGSGDTQYF. The CDR3 nucleotides are TGCGCCAGCAGCCAAGGTGCTAGCGGGAGCGGAGATACGCAGTATTTT.

J is TRBJ2-1 and V is TRBV7-9; 7 nucleotides line up with TRBD2. J gave up 7 bases and V 5 bases, and 8 bases lay outside the gene matches. The CDR3 is 14 residues long. The germline CDR1 and CDR2 sequences are SEHNR and FQNEAQ (reference sequence). The CDR3 sequence: CASSRGGSWNEQFF. CDR3 nucleotides: TGTGCCAGCAGCCGGGGCGGGAGTTGGAATGAGCAGTTCTTC. Full variable domain (missing parts from reference TRBV7-9 and TRBJ2-1): DTGVSQNPRHKITKRGQNVTFRCDPISEHNRLYWYRQTLGQGPEFLTYFQNEAQLEKSRLLSDRFSAERPKGSFSTLEIQRTEQGDSAMYLCASSRGGSWNEQFFGPGTRLTVL.

The chain's CDR3 is CASSIPGTSGRPSYNEQFF. The CDR3 DNA follows: TGCGCCAGCAGCATACCGGGGACTAGCGGGAGGCCATCCTACAATGAGCAGTTCTTC. The V call is TRBV5-1, the J call TRBJ2-1; TRBD2 aligns across 15 bases. The length of the CDR3 is 19 residues. Looked up from germline, CDR1 is SGHRS and CDR2 is YFSETQ. Losses at the gene ends were 4 bases for V and 1 base for J; bases not matched to a gene: 9.

The J gene is TRBJ2-7, the V gene TRBV11-2; 7 bases agree with TRBD2. The CDR3 length is 14 residues. In germline, CDR1 is SGHAT, CDR2 FQNNGV. Trimming removed 4 bases from V and 5 bases from J; junction bases left unmatched: 8. The CDR3 DNA reads TGTGCCAGCAGCTCTAGCGGCCGCCACCACGAGCAGTACGTC. This codes for CASSSSGRHHEQYV.